This TCR beta chain was identified during a study of blood T cell repertoires in COVID-19. Looking at the study overall: The United States, Italy and Spain provided the acute and convalescent COVID-19 samples. PBMCs, B-cell-depleted T cells, or T cells were the source of the cDNA or gDNA that made up the material.

This clone came up once. This CDR3 region has 15 residues. Trimming left V 2 bases short and J 2 bases short, with 11 bases between. CDR1 is LGHDT, CDR2 YNNKEL, per germline (reference sequence). As originally analysed: The assay estimated nucleated cells by amplifying reference gene primers. Repertoires were generated with immunoSEQ multiplex PCR, while TCRdb's copy carries only in-frame clones and drops some. V, J and clone size were drawn from that table, and D and trimming were deduced from the DNA. In the table there are 210,000 or so clones, about nine tenths of which are singletons. The sequenced material came from peripheral blood. The TCR sequence derives from a man aged 35-49 years with acute or convalescent COVID-19. The chain carries TRBV3-1 (or the pseudogene TRBV3-2) and TRBJ2-3; D possibly corresponds to TRBD1 (6 bases). The CDR3 spells CASSQMHRVTDTQYF. CDR3 nucleotide sequence: TGTGCCAGCAGCCAAATGCACAGGGTCACAGATACGCAGTATTTT.